The subject of this entry is one T cell receptor (beta chain). A read error is possible here, since a much larger clone lies one base away. These data originate in a study of neurological immune-mediated disorders. The CDR3 contains 12 residues. The germline CDR1 and CDR2 sequences are SQVTM and ANQGSEA. Trimming left V 4 bases short and J 5 bases short, with 12 bases between. TCRdb passed the 5' RACE reads through MiXCR, listing each CDR3 protein once. This sample has tens of thousands of distinct CDR3 sequences, with around 3.6% found just once. This TCR was sampled from a young man with multiple sclerosis. This chain joins TRBV29-1 and TRBJ2-7; D unclear. Material: PBMCs. The CDR3 reads CSVVQKGHEQYF. The CDR3 region has the DNA TGCAGCGTTGTTCAGAAGGGCCACGAGCAGTACTTC.